This is a list of T cell receptor beta chains from one sample in a study of blood T cell repertoires in COVID-19. Sequencing used immunoSEQ multiplex PCR; TCRdb keeps in-frame clones, though not all of them. The profile covers about 280,000 clones, with 83% appearing a single time and 8% to 9.5% taken by the ten largest. Sequencing was carried out using peripheral blood. The receptors stem from a woman between 45 and 65 years old who had recovered from COVID-19. The CDR3 runs from the conserved cysteine through the conserved F or W.

TRBV27	TRBJ2-3	CASSSLTSGNTDTQYF
TRBV19	TRBJ2-1	CASTFIAGYLNEQFF
TRBV7-6	TRBJ2-7	CASSPRGTGDYEQYF
TRBV7-9	TRBJ1-1	CASSLSGLNTEAFF
TRBV30	TRBJ2-7	CAWSVAGGYEQYF
TRBV18	TRBJ2-7	CASSPPGPPYEQYF
TRBV9	TRBJ1-6	CASSVAGVGNSPLHF
TRBV30	TRBJ1-6	CAWSVGVISPLHF
TRBV10-3	TRBJ1-2	CAISEGQVQDGYTF
TRBV5-5	TRBJ1-1	CASSFGGGTGITEAFF
TRBV7-8	TRBJ2-3	CASSLGPSTDTQYF
TRBV7-8	TRBJ2-1	CASSEYLAGVGNEQFF
TRBV10-3	TRBJ2-2	CAISGTGTTNTGELFF
TRBV20-1	TRBJ1-2	CSGSTGRGYTF
TRBV27	TRBJ2-1	CASRLPTGVAGGSGEQFF
TRBV30	TRBJ2-2	CAWTGANTGELFF
TRBV7-2	TRBJ1-5	CASSLGGGQGARQPQHF
TRBV3-1/TRBV3-2	TRBJ1-1	CASAETGGWVRTEAFF
TRBV5-1	TRBJ1-4	CASSLPPGALFF
TRBV10-3	TRBJ2-2	CAISAGNANTGELFF
TRBV19	TRBJ1-1	CASREGNTEAFF
TRBV20-1	TRBJ2-3	CSARRVDTQYF
TRBV9	TRBJ2-7	CASSVGLAGNYEQYF
TRBV28	TRBJ2-7	CASSSPGGSEQYF
TRBV29-1	TRBJ2-7	CSVETSYEQYF
TRBV6-6	TRBJ1-5	CASSYDRQGNQPQHF
TRBV29-1	TRBJ1-1	CSVRTGGTEAFF
TRBV19	TRBJ2-2	CASNLQGTNTGELFF
TRBV29-1	TRBJ2-7	CSVYLGVTGGYEQYF
TRBV11-1	TRBJ2-3	CASSPGAGGPDTQYF
TRBV4-2	TRBJ2-2	CASSPTTSGGRVNTGELFF
TRBV4-2	TRBJ1-5	CASSNWAVGQPQHF
TRBV10-1	TRBJ2-6	CASSNPGQGAFGANVLTF
TRBV7-2	TRBJ2-1	CASQAGLAGVAWQFF
TRBV19	TRBJ1-2	CASIYQQGLNYGYTF
TRBV19	TRBJ2-3	CASSSRQGSTDTQYF
TRBV30	TRBJ2-5	CAWGGGSGIGETQYF
TRBV5-3	TRBJ2-5	CARKVRGGETQYF
TRBV27	TRBJ2-6	CASSLFGLAGDSGANVLTF
TRBV28	TRBJ1-2	CASSDGRRGYTF
TRBV5-1	TRBJ2-3	CASSGGTIADTQYF
TRBV5-4	TRBJ2-1	CASSLVGLAYNEQFF
TRBV28	TRBJ1-5	CASSNAGQGLNQPQHF
TRBV7-2	TRBJ2-7	CASGDRQNYEQYF
TRBV20-1	TRBJ1-1	CSAPTGGVFF
TRBV18	TRBJ1-1	CASSPYSLNTEAFF
TRBV9	TRBJ2-7	CASSSSGDSYEQYF
TRBV4-2	TRBJ2-7	CASSQGGTGGSYEQYF
TRBV10-3	TRBJ1-2	CAIRATGGDYGYTF
TRBV6-5	TRBJ2-2	CASTVVSSGELFF
TRBV5-4	TRBJ2-3	CASSSQLPGQGPNTDTQYF
TRBV5-1	TRBJ1-5	CASSRGTGGLEAQPQHF
TRBV7-2	TRBJ2-7	CASSLGTSGNEQYF
TRBV27	TRBJ2-3	CASRDRDYTDTQYF
TRBV28	TRBJ2-5	CASSKNRGASQETQYF
TRBV29-1	TRBJ2-7	CSVDRGLAGEQYF
TRBV12-3/TRBV12-4	TRBJ1-1	CASSLGGNTEAFF
TRBV7-2	TRBJ1-6	CASSYFRLGAYNSPLHF